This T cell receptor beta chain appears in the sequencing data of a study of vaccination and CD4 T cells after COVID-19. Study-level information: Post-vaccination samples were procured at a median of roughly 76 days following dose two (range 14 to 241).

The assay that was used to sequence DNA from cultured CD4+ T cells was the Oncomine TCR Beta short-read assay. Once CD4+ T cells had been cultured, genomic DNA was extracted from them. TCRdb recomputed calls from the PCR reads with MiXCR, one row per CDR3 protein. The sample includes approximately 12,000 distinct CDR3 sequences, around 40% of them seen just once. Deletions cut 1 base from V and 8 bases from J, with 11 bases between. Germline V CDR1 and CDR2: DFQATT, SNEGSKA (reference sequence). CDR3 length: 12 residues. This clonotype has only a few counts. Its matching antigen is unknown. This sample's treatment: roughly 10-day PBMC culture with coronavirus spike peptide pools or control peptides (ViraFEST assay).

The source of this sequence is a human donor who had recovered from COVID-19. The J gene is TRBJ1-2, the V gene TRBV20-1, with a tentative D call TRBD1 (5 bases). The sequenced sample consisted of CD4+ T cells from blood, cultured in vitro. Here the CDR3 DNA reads TGCAGTGCTAGAGGGGTAGGGGACGGCTACACCTTC. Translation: CSARGVGDGYTF.